This T cell receptor (beta chain) originates from a study of CD8+CD57+ T cells in acquired aplastic anemia. Study context: Roughly 3.2 ug was the average amount of DNA from sorted CD4+ and CD8+ cells. Regarding the study as a whole: Shared by patients and controls, some 29 CD8+ CDR3s were abundant in patients.

This CDR3 has 14 amino acids. Germline CDR1 reads MNHEY; CDR2 reads SVGAGI. Unmatched junction bases numbered 11, after V lost 6 bases and J lost 9 bases. The sequenced patients had an expansion of CD8+CD57+ cells seen by flow cytometry. Genomic DNA templated the TCR beta VDJ and CDR3 profiling. TCRdb processed the reads anew with MiXCR; each CDR3 protein has one entry. The table has some 120,000 distinct CDR3 sequences, about two fifths seen once. This clonotype was observed a handful of times. Its antigen is as yet unknown. This sequence originates from a human donor with aplastic anemia. The gene calls are TRBV6-5 and TRBJ2-1, with 7 bases lining up with TRBD1. The specimen was sorted CD4+, CD8+, or CD8+CD57+ T cells (not recorded which) from PBMCs. CDR3 residues: CASRGTAPSGEQFF. The CDR3 region has the DNA TGTGCCAGCAGGGGGACAGCCCCCTCTGGTGAGCAGTTCTTC.